These T cell receptor beta chains were read from a single sample in a study of T cells after somatic rescue of genetic block. This table comes from immunoSEQ multiplex PCR, and its TCRdb copy is limited to in-frame clones, with some not included. Of just over 8,000 clones listed, approximately 79% are singletons. The sample comprised peripheral blood mononuclear cells (PBMCs). Receptor source: a boy aged 10-17 years. The CDR3 runs from the conserved cysteine through the conserved F or W. The D gene is left open where the match is weak. Clone size appears in some rows only: once, few, many, or a class for an expanded clone.

v_gene	j_gene	abundance	d_gene	CDR3aa	CDR3nt
TRBV9	TRBJ2-3	-	-	CASSVGDTQYF	TGTGCCAGCAGCGTGGGAGATACGCAGTATTTT
TRBV6-5	TRBJ2-1	-	-	CASRSSYNEQFF	TGTGCCAGCAGGAGCTCCTACAATGAGCAGTTCTTC
TRBV5-5	TRBJ2-7	few	-	CASSPPPGSSYEQYF	TGTGCCAGCAGCCCGCCGCCGGGCAGCTCCTACGAGCAGTACTTC
TRBV4-1	TRBJ2-7	-	TRBD2	CASSHRGQRGVWYF	TGCGCCAGCAGCCATAGGGGGCAGCGGGGGGTTTGGTACTTC
TRBV5-1	TRBJ2-7	-	-	CASSAGHGSYEQYF	TGCGCCAGCAGCGCGGGACACGGCTCCTACGAGCAGTACTTC
TRBV7-2	TRBJ2-4	-	TRBD1	CASSLEGDRVDIQYF	TGTGCCAGCAGCTTAGAGGGGGACAGGGTGGACATTCAGTACTTC
TRBV6-6	TRBJ2-3	-	-	CASRPGALSTDTQYF	TGTGCCAGCAGACCAGGGGCGCTTAGCACAGATACGCAGTATTTT
TRBV18	TRBJ1-2	-	-	CASSQETPYGYTF	TGTGCCAGCTCACAAGAAACTCCCTATGGCTACACCTTC
TRBV29-1	TRBJ2-1	-	-	CSVEAGLGNEQFF	TGCAGCGTTGAAGCAGGGTTGGGCAATGAGCAGTTCTTC
TRBV4-2	TRBJ1-4	-	-	CASSQEGAGIGKGLNEKLFF	TGTGCCAGCAGCCAAGAAGGGGCGGGGATCGGTAAGGGGCTTAATGAAAAACTGTTTTTT
TRBV6-5	TRBJ2-5	-	TRBD2	CASSSVGTSGETQYF	TGTGCCAGCAGTTCCGTCGGGACTAGCGGAGAGACCCAGTACTTC
TRBV30	TRBJ1-2	-	-	CAQPAAKPIHLNYGYTF	TGTGCCCAACCAGCGGCGAAGCCTATTCACTTAAACTATGGCTACACCTTC
TRBV10-1	TRBJ2-3	few	TRBD1	CASSESRTGQVGYHADTQYF	TGCGCCAGCAGTGAATCGAGGACAGGGCAAGTAGGTTACCACGCAGATACGCAGTATTTT
TRBV7-2	TRBJ2-5	-	-	CASSSPRWGETQYF	TGTGCCAGCAGCTCCCCGAGGTGGGGAGAGACCCAGTACTTC
TRBV15	TRBJ1-5	-	-	CATSSDSRVGDQPQHF	TGTGCCACCAGCAGCGACAGTCGAGTTGGCGATCAGCCCCAGCATTTT
TRBV6-5	TRBJ2-2	-	TRBD1	CASSYGQGNTGELFF	TGTGCCAGCAGTTACGGACAGGGGAACACCGGGGAGCTGTTTTTT
TRBV7-2	TRBJ2-2	-	-	CASSLALLNTGELFF	TGTGCCAGCAGCTTAGCGCTGCTAAACACCGGGGAGCTGTTTTTT
TRBV7-2	TRBJ1-1	-	TRBD1	CASRTGRFEAFF	TGTGCCAGCCGGACAGGGAGGTTTGAAGCTTTCTTT
TRBV9	TRBJ2-7	once	-	CASSPQARGGSYEQYF	TGTGCCAGCAGCCCCCAAGCGAGGGGGGGTTCCTACGAGCAGTACTTC
TRBV7-2	TRBJ2-1	-	TRBD2	CASSLPPGLAQFF	TGTGCCAGCAGCTTACCCCCGGGACTAGCGCAGTTCTTC
TRBV5-1	TRBJ1-4	-	TRBD1	CASSRDSPSPNEKLFF	TGCGCCAGCAGCCGGGACAGCCCCTCGCCTAATGAAAAACTGTTTTTT
TRBV4-1	TRBJ1-6	-	-	CASSQVGGNSPLHF	TGCGCCAGCAGCCAAGTTGGTGGAAATTCACCCCTCCACTTT
TRBV6-5	TRBJ1-2	-	-	CASSTSLAVYGYTF	TGTGCCAGCAGTACGAGCTTGGCCGTTTATGGCTACACCTTC
TRBV28	TRBJ2-1	-	-	CASSSILTPGSLNEQFF	TGTGCCAGCAGTTCCATCCTGACCCCGGGTTCGCTAAATGAGCAGTTCTTC
TRBV27	TRBJ1-2	-	-	CASSGDSDYGYTF	TGTGCCAGCAGCGGAGATTCTGACTATGGCTACACCTTC
TRBV13	TRBJ1-1	once	-	CASSLGRFNTEAFF	TGTGCCAGCAGCTTAGGCCGATTCAACACTGAAGCTTTCTTT
TRBV5-4	TRBJ2-5	-	-	CASSSGPEKETQYF	TGTGCCAGCAGCTCCGGACCGGAAAAAGAGACCCAGTACTTC
TRBV11-1	TRBJ2-1	-	TRBD1	CASTAEGTGNEQFF	TGTGCCAGCACAGCTGAGGGGACAGGGAATGAGCAGTTCTTC
TRBV4-2	TRBJ2-3	once	-	CASSRRNLLGTDTQYF	TGTGCCAGCAGCCGCCGGAACCTCCTCGGCACAGATACGCAGTATTTT
TRBV20-1	TRBJ1-4	-	-	CSAIGEKLFF	TGCAGTGCCATCGGTGAAAAACTGTTTTTT
TRBV5-1	TRBJ2-5	-	-	CASSLNSPRQETQYF	TGCGCCAGCAGCTTGAACTCGCCGCGGCAAGAGACCCAGTACTTC
TRBV11-2	TRBJ1-6	-	TRBD1	CASSLDDRDNSPLHF	TGTGCCAGCAGCTTAGACGACAGGGATAATTCACCCCTCCACTTT
TRBV7-6	TRBJ2-6	few	-	CASSPSLGNSGANVLTF	TGTGCCAGCAGCCCGTCATTGGGGAACTCTGGGGCCAACGTCCTGACTTTC
TRBV5-1	TRBJ2-7	-	TRBD2	CASSLGGGASLTAGEWHEQYF	TGCGCCAGCAGCTTGGGGGGGGGCGCATCGTTAACAGCGGGAGAGTGGCACGAGCAGTACTTC
TRBV4-1	TRBJ1-4	-	-	CASSQVGDYQEKLFF	TGCGCCAGCAGCCAAGTAGGGGACTACCAGGAAAAACTGTTTTTT
TRBV4-2	TRBJ1-6	few	-	CASSHRDNNSPLHF	TGTGCCAGCAGCCATCGGGACAATAATTCACCCCTCCACTTT
TRBV7-2	TRBJ2-1	once	TRBD2	CASSSGLAGVNEQFF	TGTGCCAGCAGCTCGGGACTAGCGGGAGTCAATGAGCAGTTCTTC
TRBV28	TRBJ2-5	-	-	CASSLPGIQETQYF	TGTGCCAGCAGTTTACCCGGGATACAAGAGACCCAGTACTTC
TRBV7-3	TRBJ1-2	-	TRBD1	CASSPDRAGGYTF	TGTGCCAGCAGCCCCGACAGGGCTGGAGGCTACACCTTC
TRBV15	TRBJ1-5	-	-	CATSRESRDDQPQHF	TGTGCCACCAGCAGGGAGTCCAGGGATGATCAGCCCCAGCATTTT
TRBV10-3	TRBJ2-1	-	TRBD2	CAISLTSGRNNEQFF	TGTGCCATCAGCCTTACTAGCGGGAGGAACAATGAGCAGTTCTTC
TRBV11-3	TRBJ2-1	-	TRBD2	CASSLAGAKGNEQFF	TGTGCCAGCTCCCTAGCGGGAGCTAAGGGCAATGAGCAGTTCTTC
TRBV19	TRBJ2-5	-	TRBD1	CASSGGDRAWGETQYF	TGTGCCAGTAGTGGGGGCGACAGGGCGTGGGGTGAGACCCAGTACTTC
TRBV6-4	TRBJ2-5	-	TRBD1	CASSDGPGRGQGRETQYF	TGTGCCAGCAGTGACGGCCCCGGCAGGGGACAGGGGCGCGAGACCCAGTACTTC
TRBV19	TRBJ2-3	-	TRBD1	CASSEGQGFDTQYF	TGTGCCAGTAGTGAGGGACAGGGATTTGATACGCAGTATTTT
TRBV6-1	TRBJ1-4	-	TRBD1	CASSEAHTGGEEKLFF	TGTGCCAGCAGTGAAGCCCATACAGGGGGGGAAGAAAAACTGTTTTTT
TRBV29-1	TRBJ1-3	-	-	CSVDDGYSGNTIYF	TGCAGCGTTGATGATGGGTATTCTGGAAACACCATATATTTT
TRBV28	TRBJ2-7	-	-	CASRTELAGPYEQYF	TGTGCCAGCAGGACGGAGCTAGCCGGCCCCTACGAGCAGTACTTC
TRBV28	TRBJ2-7	few	-	CASSPRAYEQYF	TGTGCCAGCAGTCCCCGTGCCTACGAGCAGTACTTC
TRBV21-1	TRBJ2-2	-	-	CASSKRPGRRTGGELFF	TGTGCCAGCAGCAAACGGCCTGGACGGCGGACTGGTGGGGAGCTGTTTTTT
TRBV6-5	TRBJ2-2	-	-	CASSYLATGELFF	TGTGCCAGCAGTTATCTGGCCACCGGGGAGCTGTTTTTT
TRBV28	TRBJ2-7	-	TRBD1	CASSSPGQGGYEQYF	TGTGCCAGCAGTTCCCCGGGACAGGGGGGATACGAGCAGTACTTC
TRBV6-5	TRBJ1-3	-	-	CASTLDGLSGNTIYF	TGTGCCAGCACCCTGGACGGCCTCTCTGGAAACACCATATATTTT
TRBV5-5	TRBJ1-1	-	-	CASSRLQDRTEVFF	TGTGCCAGCAGCCGGCTACAGGACCGCACTGAAGTTTTCTTT
TRBV28	TRBJ2-7	once	-	CASSVPGTEDYEQYF	TGTGCCAGCAGTGTACCCGGGACGGAGGACTACGAGCAGTACTTC
TRBV29-1	TRBJ1-5	-	TRBD1	CSVRDRGRMAQHF	TGCAGCGTCCGGGACAGGGGGCGAATGGCCCAGCATTTT
TRBV7-3	TRBJ2-1	-	-	CASSPDYNEQFF	TGTGCCAGCAGCCCTGATTACAATGAGCAGTTCTTC
TRBV11-2	TRBJ1-3	-	-	CASSLVSRAGNTIYF	TGTGCCAGCAGCTTAGTGTCGCGAGCTGGAAACACCATATATTTT
TRBV6-5	TRBJ2-3	few	TRBD2	CASSSLAGGGDTQYF	TGTGCCAGCAGTTCCTTAGCTGGCGGGGGGGATACGCAGTATTTT
TRBV4-2	TRBJ2-3	-	-	CASSQGRAETDTQYF	TGTGCCAGCAGCCAAGGAAGGGCCGAAACAGATACGCAGTATTTT